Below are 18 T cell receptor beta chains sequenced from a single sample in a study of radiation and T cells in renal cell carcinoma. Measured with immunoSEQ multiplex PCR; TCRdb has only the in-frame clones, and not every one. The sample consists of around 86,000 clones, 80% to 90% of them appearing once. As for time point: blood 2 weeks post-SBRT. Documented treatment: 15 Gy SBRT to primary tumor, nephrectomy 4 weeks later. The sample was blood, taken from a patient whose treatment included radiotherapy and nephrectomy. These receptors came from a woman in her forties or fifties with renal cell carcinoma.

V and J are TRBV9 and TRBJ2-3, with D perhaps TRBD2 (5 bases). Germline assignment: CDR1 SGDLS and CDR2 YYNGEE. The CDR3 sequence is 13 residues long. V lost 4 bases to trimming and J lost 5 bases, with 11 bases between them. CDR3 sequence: CASSPSGGDTQYF. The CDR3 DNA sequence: TGTGCCAGCAGCCCCTCAGGAGGAGATACGCAGTATTTT.

The CDR3 nucleotides read TGCGCCAGCAGCTTGGGGGCAGGCCTTAGGGGGACCCAGTACTTC. It yields the protein CASSLGAGLRGTQYF. This chain joins TRBV5-1 and TRBJ2-5, with a weak D call TRBD1 (5 bases). CDR1 and CDR2 from the germline V gene are SGHRS and YFSETQ. V was cut by 0 bases and J by 7 bases, with 16 bases left in between. The CDR3 contains 15 residues. The variable domain in full, completed from reference TRBV5-1 and TRBJ2-5, reads KAGVTQTPRYLIKTRGQQVTLSCSPISGHRSVSWYQQTPGQGLQFLFEYFSETQRNKGNFPGRFSGRQFSNSRSEMNVSTLELGDSALYLCASSLGAGLRGTQYFGPGTRLLVL.

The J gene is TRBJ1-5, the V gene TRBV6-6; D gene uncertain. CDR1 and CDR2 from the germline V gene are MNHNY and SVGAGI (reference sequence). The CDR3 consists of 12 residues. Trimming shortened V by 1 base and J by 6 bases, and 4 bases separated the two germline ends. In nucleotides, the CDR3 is TGTGCCAGCAGTTACTTAGTTCAGCCCCAGCATTTT. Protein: CASSYLVQPQHF.

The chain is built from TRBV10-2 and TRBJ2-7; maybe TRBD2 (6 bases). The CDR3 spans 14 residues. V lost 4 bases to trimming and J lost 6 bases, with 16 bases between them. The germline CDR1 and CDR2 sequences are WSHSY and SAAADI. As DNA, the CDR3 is TGCGCCAGCAGTGGGGGACGCAGACTAGGCGAGCAGTACTTC. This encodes CASSGGRRLGEQYF.

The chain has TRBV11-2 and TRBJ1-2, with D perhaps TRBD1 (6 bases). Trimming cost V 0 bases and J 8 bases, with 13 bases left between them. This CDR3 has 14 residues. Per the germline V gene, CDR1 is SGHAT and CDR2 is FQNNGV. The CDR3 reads CASSLDLAGVGYTF. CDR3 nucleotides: TGTGCCAGCAGCTTAGATTTGGCAGGGGTGGGCTACACCTTC.

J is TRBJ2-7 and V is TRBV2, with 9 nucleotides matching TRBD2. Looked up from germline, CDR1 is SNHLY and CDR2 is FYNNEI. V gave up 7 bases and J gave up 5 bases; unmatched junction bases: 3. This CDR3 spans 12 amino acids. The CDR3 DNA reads TGTGCCAGCAAGGGACTAGCCGACGAGCAGTACTTC. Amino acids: CASKGLADEQYF.

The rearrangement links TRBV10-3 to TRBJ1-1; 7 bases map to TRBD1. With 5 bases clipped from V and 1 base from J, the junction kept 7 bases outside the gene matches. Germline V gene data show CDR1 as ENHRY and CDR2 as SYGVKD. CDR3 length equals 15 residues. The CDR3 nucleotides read TGTGCCATCAGTTCAGGGGGTGGTGGGAACACTGAAGCTTTCTTT. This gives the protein CAISSGGGGNTEAFF.

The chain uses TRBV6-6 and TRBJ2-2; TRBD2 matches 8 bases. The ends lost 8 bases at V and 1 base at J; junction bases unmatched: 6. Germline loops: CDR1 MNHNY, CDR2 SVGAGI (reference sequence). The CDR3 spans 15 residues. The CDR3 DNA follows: TGTGCCAGCCGACTGACTAGCGAGAACACCGGGGAGCTGTTTTTT. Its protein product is CASRLTSENTGELFF.

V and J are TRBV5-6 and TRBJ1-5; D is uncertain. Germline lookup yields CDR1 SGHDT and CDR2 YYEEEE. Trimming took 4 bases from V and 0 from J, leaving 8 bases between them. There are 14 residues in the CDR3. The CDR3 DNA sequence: TGTGCCAGCAGCCCGAGGGATAGCAATCAGCCCCAGCATTTT. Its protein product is CASSPRDSNQPQHF.

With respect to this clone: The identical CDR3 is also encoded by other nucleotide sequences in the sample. CDR3: CASSSGQASYEQYF. In nucleotides, the CDR3 is TGTGCCAGCAGTTCGGGACAGGCATCCTACGAGCAGTACTTC. The rearrangement joins TRBV6-5 to TRBJ2-7; TRBD1 matches 8 bases. The CDR3 runs 14 residues. Unmatched junction bases numbered 3, after V lost 4 bases and J lost 1 base. Germline loops: CDR1 MNHEY, CDR2 SVGAGI.

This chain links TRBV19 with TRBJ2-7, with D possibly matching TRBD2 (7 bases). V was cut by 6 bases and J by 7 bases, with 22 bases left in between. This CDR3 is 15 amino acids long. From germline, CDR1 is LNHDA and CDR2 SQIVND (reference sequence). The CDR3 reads CASSPLGGPGGEQYF. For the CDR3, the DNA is TGTGCCAGTAGCCCCCTGGGGGGGCCTGGGGGGGAGCAGTACTTC.

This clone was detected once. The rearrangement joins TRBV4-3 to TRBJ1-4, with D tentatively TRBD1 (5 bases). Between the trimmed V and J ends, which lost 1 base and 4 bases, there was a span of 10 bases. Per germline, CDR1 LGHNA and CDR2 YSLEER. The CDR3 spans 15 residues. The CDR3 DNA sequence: TGCGCCAGCAGCCAAGGGGGGGGGAGTAATGAAAAACTGTTTTTT. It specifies CASSQGGGSNEKLFF.

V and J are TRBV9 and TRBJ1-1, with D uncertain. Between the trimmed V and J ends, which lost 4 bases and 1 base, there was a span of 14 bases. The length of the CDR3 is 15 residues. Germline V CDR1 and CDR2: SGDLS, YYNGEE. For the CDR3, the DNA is TGTGCCAGCAGCTCCCGACGCGGGTCGAACACTGAAGCTTTCTTT. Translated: CASSSRRGSNTEAFF.

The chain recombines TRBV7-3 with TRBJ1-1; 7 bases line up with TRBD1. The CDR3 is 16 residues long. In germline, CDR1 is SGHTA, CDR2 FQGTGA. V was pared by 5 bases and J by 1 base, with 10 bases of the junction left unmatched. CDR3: CASSKGDSTPNTEAFF. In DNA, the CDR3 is TGTGCCAGCAGCAAAGGGGACAGTACCCCGAACACTGAAGCTTTCTTT.

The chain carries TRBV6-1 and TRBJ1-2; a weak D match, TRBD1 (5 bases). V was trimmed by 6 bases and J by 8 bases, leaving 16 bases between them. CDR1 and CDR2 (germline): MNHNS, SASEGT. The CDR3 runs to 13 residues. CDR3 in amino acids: CASRMDNFLGYTF. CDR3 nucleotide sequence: TGTGCCAGCAGAATGGACAACTTTTTGGGCTACACCTTC.

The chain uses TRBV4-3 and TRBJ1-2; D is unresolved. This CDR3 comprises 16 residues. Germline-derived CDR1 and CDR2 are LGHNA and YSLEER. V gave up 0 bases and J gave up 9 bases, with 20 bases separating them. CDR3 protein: CASSQDWRRKTGSYTF. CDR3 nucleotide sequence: TGCGCCAGCAGCCAAGACTGGAGGAGGAAAACTGGTAGCTACACCTTC.

Written as DNA, the CDR3 is TGTGCCAGCAGCCAAGCAGGGGACAACTATGGCTACACCTTC. Translated, it gives CASSQAGDNYGYTF. The chain has TRBV28 and TRBJ1-2; D might be TRBD1 (6 bases). The CDR3 runs to 14 residues. Germline V gene data show CDR1 as MDHEN and CDR2 as SYDVKM. The germline V and J ends were trimmed by 6 bases and 2 bases, with 13 bases remaining between them.

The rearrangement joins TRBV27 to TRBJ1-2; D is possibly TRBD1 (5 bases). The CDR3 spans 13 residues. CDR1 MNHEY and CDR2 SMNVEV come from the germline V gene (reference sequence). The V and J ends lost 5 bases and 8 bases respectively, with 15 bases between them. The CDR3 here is CASSPPGLRGYTF. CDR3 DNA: TGTGCCAGCAGTCCCCCAGGGTTGAGGGGCTACACCTTC.